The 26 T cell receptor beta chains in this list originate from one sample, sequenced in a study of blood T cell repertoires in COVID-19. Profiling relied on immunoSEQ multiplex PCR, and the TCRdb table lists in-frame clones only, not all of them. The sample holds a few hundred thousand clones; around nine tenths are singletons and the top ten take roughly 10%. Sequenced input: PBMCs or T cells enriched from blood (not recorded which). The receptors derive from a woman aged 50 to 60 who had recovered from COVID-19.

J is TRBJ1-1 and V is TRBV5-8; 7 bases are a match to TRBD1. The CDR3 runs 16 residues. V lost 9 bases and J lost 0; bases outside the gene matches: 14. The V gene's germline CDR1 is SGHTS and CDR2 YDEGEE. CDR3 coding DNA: TGTGCCACCGACAGGGACACGAAAATGATGAACACTGAAGCTTTCTTT. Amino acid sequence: CATDRDTKMMNTEAFF.

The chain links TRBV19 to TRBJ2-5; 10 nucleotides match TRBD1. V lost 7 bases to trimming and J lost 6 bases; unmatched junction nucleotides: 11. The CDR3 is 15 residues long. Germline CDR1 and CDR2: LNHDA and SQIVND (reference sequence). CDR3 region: CASTPAGQGRKTQYF. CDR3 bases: TGTGCCAGTACCCCAGCGGGACAGGGGAGAAAGACCCAGTACTTC.

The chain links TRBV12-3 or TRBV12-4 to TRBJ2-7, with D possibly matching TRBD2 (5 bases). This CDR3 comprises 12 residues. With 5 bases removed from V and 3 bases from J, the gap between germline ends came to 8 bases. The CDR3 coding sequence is TGTGCCAGCAGTGGAGGACTCTACGAGCAGTACTTC. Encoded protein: CASSGGLYEQYF.

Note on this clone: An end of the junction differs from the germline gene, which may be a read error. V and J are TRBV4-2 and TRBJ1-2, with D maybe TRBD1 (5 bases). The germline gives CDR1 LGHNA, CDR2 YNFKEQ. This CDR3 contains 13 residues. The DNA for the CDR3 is TGTGCCAGCAGCCAACAGATGGATGCAAGCAGGGACTTC. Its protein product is CASSQQMDASRDF.

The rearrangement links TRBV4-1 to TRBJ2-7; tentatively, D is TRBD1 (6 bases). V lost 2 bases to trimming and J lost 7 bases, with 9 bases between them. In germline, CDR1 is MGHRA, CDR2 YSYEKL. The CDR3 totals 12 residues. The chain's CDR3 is CASSQPQGEQYF. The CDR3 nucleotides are TGCGCCAGCAGCCAACCTCAGGGGGAGCAGTACTTC.

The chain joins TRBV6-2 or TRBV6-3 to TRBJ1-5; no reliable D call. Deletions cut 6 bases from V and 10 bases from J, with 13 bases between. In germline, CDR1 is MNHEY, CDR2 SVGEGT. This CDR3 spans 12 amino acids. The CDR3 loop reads CASSPIVHPQHF. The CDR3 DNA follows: TGTGCCAGCAGCCCCATAGTTCATCCCCAGCATTTT.

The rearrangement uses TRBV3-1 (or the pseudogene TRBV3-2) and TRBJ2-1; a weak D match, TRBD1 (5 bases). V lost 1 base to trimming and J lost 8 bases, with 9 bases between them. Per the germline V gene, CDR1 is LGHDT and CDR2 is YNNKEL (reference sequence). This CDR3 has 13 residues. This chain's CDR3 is CASSQAGIDEQFF. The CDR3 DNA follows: TGTGCCAGCAGCCAAGCAGGGATCGATGAGCAGTTCTTC.

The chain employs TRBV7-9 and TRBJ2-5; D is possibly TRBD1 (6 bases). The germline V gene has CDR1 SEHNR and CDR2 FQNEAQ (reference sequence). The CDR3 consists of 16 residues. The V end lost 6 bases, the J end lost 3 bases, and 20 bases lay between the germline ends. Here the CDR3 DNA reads TGTGCCAGCAGACTCTCCGCAGGGGCGGAAAAAGAGACCCAGTACTTC. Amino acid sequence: CASRLSAGAEKETQYF.

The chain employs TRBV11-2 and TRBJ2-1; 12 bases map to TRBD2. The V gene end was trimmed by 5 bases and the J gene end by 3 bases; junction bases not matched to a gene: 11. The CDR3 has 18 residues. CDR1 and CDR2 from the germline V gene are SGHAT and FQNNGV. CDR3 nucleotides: TGTGCCAGCAGCCGACAGGCGACTAGCGGGGGCCTCTACAATGAGCAGTTCTTC. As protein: CASSRQATSGGLYNEQFF.

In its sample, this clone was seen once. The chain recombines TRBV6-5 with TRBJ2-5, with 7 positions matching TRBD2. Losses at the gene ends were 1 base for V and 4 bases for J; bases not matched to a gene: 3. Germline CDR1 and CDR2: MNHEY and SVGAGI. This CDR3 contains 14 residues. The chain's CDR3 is CASSYFPGGETQYF. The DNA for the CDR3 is TGTGCCAGCAGTTACTTCCCGGGAGGAGAGACCCAGTACTTC.

The CDR3 DNA sequence: TGTGCCAGTAGTATAGGGGGACAGGGCTCCTACGAGCAGTACTTC. The encoded protein is CASSIGGQGSYEQYF. The chain uses TRBV19 and TRBJ2-7; 9 bases align to TRBD1. V was pared by 1 base and J by 0 bases, with 1 base of the junction left unmatched. Germline V gives CDR1 LNHDA, CDR2 SQIVND (reference sequence). CDR3 size: 15 residues. Using reference TRBV19 and TRBJ2-7 for the parts outside the CDR3, the full variable domain is DGGITQSPKYLFRKEGQNVTLSCEQNLNHDAMYWYRQDPGQGLRLIYYSQIVNDFQKGDIAEGYSVSREKKESFPLTVTSAQKNPTAFYLCASSIGGQGSYEQYFGPGTRLTVT.

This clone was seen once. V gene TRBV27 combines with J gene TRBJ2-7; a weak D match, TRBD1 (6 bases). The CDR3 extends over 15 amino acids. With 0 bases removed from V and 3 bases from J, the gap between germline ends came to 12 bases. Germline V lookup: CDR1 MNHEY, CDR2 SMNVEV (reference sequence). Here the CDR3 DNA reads TGTGCCAGCAGTTTATCCCCACAGGGAGACTACGAGCAGTACTTC. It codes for CASSLSPQGDYEQYF.

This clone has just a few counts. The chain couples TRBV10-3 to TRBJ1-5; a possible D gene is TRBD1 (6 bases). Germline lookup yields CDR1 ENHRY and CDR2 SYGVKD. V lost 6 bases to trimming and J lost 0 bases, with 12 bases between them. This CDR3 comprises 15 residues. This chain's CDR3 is CAIRSSGDSNQPQHF. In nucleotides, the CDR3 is TGTGCCATCAGAAGTTCAGGGGATAGCAATCAGCCCCAGCATTTT.

In nucleotides, the CDR3 is TGTGCCAGTAGGTGGACAGGGGATTATGGCTACACCTTC. Protein sequence: CASRWTGDYGYTF. This chain joins TRBV19 and TRBJ1-2; 9 bases are shared with TRBD1. Germline V gene lookup returns CDR1 LNHDA and CDR2 SQIVND (reference sequence). The CDR3 spans 13 residues. Trimming took 6 bases from V and 5 from J; bases not matched to a gene: 4.

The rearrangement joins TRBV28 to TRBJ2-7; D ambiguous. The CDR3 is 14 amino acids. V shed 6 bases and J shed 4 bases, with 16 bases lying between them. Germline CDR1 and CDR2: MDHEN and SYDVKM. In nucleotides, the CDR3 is TGTGCCAGCAGCCCCCCGCTAGAGGAGTACGAGCAGTACTTC. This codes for CASSPPLEEYEQYF.

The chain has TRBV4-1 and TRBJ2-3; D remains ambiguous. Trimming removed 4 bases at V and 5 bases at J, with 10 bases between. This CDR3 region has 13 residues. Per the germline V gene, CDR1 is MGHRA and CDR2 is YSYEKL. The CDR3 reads CASSPGSLDTQYF. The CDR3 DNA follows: TGCGCCAGCAGCCCTGGCTCCTTAGATACGCAGTATTTT.

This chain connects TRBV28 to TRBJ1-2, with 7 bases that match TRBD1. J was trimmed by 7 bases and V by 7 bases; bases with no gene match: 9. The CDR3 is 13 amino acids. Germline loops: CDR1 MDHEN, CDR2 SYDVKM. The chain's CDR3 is CASNLQGTSGYTF. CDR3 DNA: TGTGCCAGCAATCTACAGGGGACGAGTGGCTACACCTTC.

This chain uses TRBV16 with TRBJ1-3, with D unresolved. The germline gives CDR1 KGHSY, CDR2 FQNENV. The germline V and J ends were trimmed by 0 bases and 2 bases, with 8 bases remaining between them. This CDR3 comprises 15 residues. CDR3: CASSQSPGAGNTIYF. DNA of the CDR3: TGTGCCAGCAGCCAATCCCCAGGTGCTGGAAACACCATATATTTT.

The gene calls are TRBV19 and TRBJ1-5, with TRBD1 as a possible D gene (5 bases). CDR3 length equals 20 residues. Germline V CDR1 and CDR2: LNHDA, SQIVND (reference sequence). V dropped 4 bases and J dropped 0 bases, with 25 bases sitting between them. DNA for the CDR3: TGTGCCAGTAGTAATCCACCGACAACCCCGGGGGTGAATAGCAATCAGCCCCAGCATTTT. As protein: CASSNPPTTPGVNSNQPQHF.

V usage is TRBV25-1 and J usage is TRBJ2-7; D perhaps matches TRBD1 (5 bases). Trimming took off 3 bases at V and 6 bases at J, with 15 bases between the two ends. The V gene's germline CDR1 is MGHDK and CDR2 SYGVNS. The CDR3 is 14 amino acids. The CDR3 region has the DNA TGTGCCAGCAGTGACTTAACAGGTATAGGCGAGCAGTACTTC. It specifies CASSDLTGIGEQYF.

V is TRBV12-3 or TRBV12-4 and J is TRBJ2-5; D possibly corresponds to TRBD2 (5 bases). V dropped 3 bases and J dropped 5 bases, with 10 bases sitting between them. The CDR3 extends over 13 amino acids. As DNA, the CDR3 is TGTGCCAGCAGTTTCCAGCGAGGGGAGACCCAGTACTTC. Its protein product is CASSFQRGETQYF.

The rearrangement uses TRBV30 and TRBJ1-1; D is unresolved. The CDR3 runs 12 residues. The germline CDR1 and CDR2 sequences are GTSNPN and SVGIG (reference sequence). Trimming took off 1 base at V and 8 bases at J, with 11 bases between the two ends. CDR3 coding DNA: TGTGCCTGGAGTGCCCGGGGATCGGAAGCTTTCTTT. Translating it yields CAWSARGSEAFF.

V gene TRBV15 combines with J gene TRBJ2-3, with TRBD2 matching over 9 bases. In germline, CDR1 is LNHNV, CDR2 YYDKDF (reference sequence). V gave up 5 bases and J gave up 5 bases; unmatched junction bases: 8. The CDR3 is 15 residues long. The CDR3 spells CATSVRGGPGDTQYF. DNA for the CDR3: TGTGCCACCAGCGTGCGGGGGGGCCCCGGAGATACGCAGTATTTT.

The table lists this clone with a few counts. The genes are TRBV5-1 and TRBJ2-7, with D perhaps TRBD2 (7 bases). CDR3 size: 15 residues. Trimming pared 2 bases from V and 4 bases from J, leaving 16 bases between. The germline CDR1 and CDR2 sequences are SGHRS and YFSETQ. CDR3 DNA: TGCGCCAGCAGCTTCCTCGGGGAGGGGGGATACGAGCAGTACTTC. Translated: CASSFLGEGGYEQYF.

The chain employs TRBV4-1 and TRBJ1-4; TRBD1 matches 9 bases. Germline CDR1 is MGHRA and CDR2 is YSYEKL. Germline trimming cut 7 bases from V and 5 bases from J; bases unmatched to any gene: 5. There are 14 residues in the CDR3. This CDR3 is CASKADRGNEKLFF. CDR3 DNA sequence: TGCGCCAGCAAAGCGGACAGGGGAAATGAAAAACTGTTTTTT.

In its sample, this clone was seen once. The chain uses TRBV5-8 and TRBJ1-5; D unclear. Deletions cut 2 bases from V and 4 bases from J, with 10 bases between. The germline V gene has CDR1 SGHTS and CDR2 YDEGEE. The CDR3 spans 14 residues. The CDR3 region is CASSLYVSNQPQHF. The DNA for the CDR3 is TGTGCCAGCAGCTTATACGTCAGTAATCAGCCCCAGCATTTT.